This T cell receptor beta chain was sequenced for a study of response to subunit inactivated influenza vaccine. Study results and limitations: Researchers suggested that each seasonal influenza vaccination recruits few new T cells.

The CDR3 is 14 amino acids. V trimming: 3 bases; J trimming: 2 bases; junction bases outside the gene matches: 3. The germline V gene encodes CDR1 SGHNT and CDR2 YYREEE (reference sequence). A few counts support this clonotype. Antigen: not known. TCRdb re-derived calls from the RT-PCR reads in MiXCR, one entry per CDR3 protein. The sample comprises 500,000 or so distinct CDR3 sequences, approximately 11% of which are singletons, and approximately 12% rests with the top ten. The sample consisted of PBMCs from blood, taken roughly 47 days after vaccination. This clonotype originated in a man between 50 and 59 years old who received an inactivated influenza vaccine. This chain joins TRBV5-4 and TRBJ2-3; TRBD1 matches at 7 bases. The CDR3 DNA is TGTGCCAGCAGCTGGGGACAGTCCACAGATACGCAGTATTTT. This translates into CASSWGQSTDTQYF.